Listed below are T cell receptor beta chains from one sample, sequenced in a study of blood T cell repertoires in COVID-19. Produced via immunoSEQ multiplex PCR; TCRdb's table is partial and in-frame only. The sample holds almost 55,000 clones; approximately 82% are singletons and the top ten take less than 5.5%. The sample comprised peripheral blood. These receptors were collected from a human donor in a cohort sampled during active COVID-19. Each CDR3 is given with its conserved first and last residue. The D gene is left open where the match is weak. Not all rows give a size; the values are once, few, many and, for expanded clones, a class.

abundance	v_gene	j_gene	d_gene	CDR3nt	CDR3aa
.	TRBV6-5	TRBJ2-1	.	TGTGCCACCTATATACGGGGGAGCTCCTACAATGAGCAGTTCTTC	CATYIRGSSYNEQFF
few	TRBV30	TRBJ1-1	TRBD1	TGTGCCTGGAGTGAGAGACAGGGGGCAAACACTGAAGCTTTCTTT	CAWSERQGANTEAFF
.	TRBV6-6	TRBJ2-2	TRBD2	TGTGCCAGCATGGCGGTGACTAGCAACACCGGGGAGCTGTTTTTT	CASMAVTSNTGELFF
.	TRBV4-1	TRBJ2-2	.	TGCGCCAGCAGCCCCAGGGCCCAGGGAAACACCGGGGAGCTGTTTTTT	CASSPRAQGNTGELFF
.	TRBV6-6	TRBJ1-3	.	TGTGCCAGCAGCTCCCCCCGGACAGATGGAAACACCATATATTTT	CASSSPRTDGNTIYF
.	TRBV5-1	TRBJ2-2	TRBD1	TGCGCCAGCAGCCCGATAGGACAGGGGAACACCGGGGAGCTGTTTTTT	CASSPIGQGNTGELFF
once	TRBV5-6	TRBJ1-2	.	TGTGCCAGCAGCTCAGAGACAGACCTCTATGGCTACACCTTC	CASSSETDLYGYTF
.	TRBV2	TRBJ2-1	.	TGTGCCAGCAGGAGACAGGCCGGCTCCTACAATGAGCAGTTCTTC	CASRRQAGSYNEQFF
.	TRBV27	TRBJ2-7	TRBD1	TGTGCCAGCAGCGCAGGGGGCGGATACGAGCAGTACTTC	CASSAGGGYEQYF
few	TRBV6-6	TRBJ2-7	TRBD1	TGTGCCAGCAGTTACAAAGGGACAGGGGGCTACGAGCAGTACTTC	CASSYKGTGGYEQYF
.	TRBV18	TRBJ1-4	TRBD1	TGTGCCAGCTCGCAGGGGGCGCGAGGTAATGAAAAACTGTTTTTT	CASSQGARGNEKLFF
.	TRBV21-1	TRBJ2-7	.	TGTGCCAGCAGCAAAGAAGGGATTCCGGGACAGGACCCATCCTCCTACGAGCAGTACTTC	CASSKEGIPGQDPSSYEQYF
.	TRBV5-4	TRBJ1-1	.	TGTGCCAGCAGCTTGATGGGAGGGTCGAACACTGAAGCTTTCTTT	CASSLMGGSNTEAFF
.	TRBV7-9	TRBJ2-2	.	TGTGCCAGCAAACCTCCAGGGGTCGCCAACACCGGGGAGCTGTTTTTT	CASKPPGVANTGELFF
.	TRBV6-2/TRBV6-3	TRBJ2-2	TRBD1	TGTGCCAGCAGTTCCTCAGGACAGGGAACCGGGGAGCTGTTTTTT	CASSSSGQGTGELFF
.	TRBV7-9	TRBJ2-7	.	TGTGCCAGCAGCTCGGACGGGCCTCGGAGGGCCTACGAGCAGTACTTC	CASSSDGPRRAYEQYF
.	TRBV9	TRBJ1-2	.	TGTGCCAGCAGCGGGCGTGTGGGGGAGGAGTCCTATGGCTACACCTTC	CASSGRVGEESYGYTF
.	TRBV5-1	TRBJ1-4	.	TGCGCCAGCAGCTTGGTGGTCACAGGGACATCTGAAAAACTGTTTTTT	CASSLVVTGTSEKLFF
.	TRBV7-2	TRBJ1-2	.	TGTGCCAGCAGCTTAAATCCGGGGGGGTATGGCTACACCTTC	CASSLNPGGYGYTF
.	TRBV3-1/TRBV3-2	TRBJ1-4	.	TGTGCCAGCACTCGGACGGCGGGCGGTATCGCAAAACTGTTTTTT	CASTRTAGGIAKLFF
.	TRBV2	TRBJ2-2	TRBD1	TGTGCCAGCACAGGGGGCCGGCCCACCGGGGAGCTGTTTTTT	CASTGGRPTGELFF
.	TRBV5-4	TRBJ2-2	TRBD1	TGTGCCAGCAGCTTGGACGGACAGGCGAGGGAGCTGTTTTTT	CASSLDGQARELFF
few	TRBV4-1	TRBJ2-7	.	TGCGCCAGCAGCCAAGGGATTGGCGGATCCGGCGAGCAGTACTTC	CASSQGIGGSGEQYF
.	TRBV21-1	TRBJ2-7	.	TGTGCCAGCAGCAAAGGGGGCAGGGCAGGGTACGAGCAGTACTTC	CASSKGGRAGYEQYF
.	TRBV11-1	TRBJ2-7	TRBD1	TGTGCCAGCAGCTTGGACAGGGGAGACTACGAGCAGTACTTC	CASSLDRGDYEQYF
.	TRBV30	TRBJ1-6	TRBD1	TGTGCCTGGAGTGTACAGGGCAGGGGGCGCGACTCACCCCTCCACTTT	CAWSVQGRGRDSPLHF
few	TRBV7-9	TRBJ2-7	TRBD1	TGTGCCAGCAGCTGGACAGGGGGCAACGAGCAGTACTTC	CASSWTGGNEQYF
.	TRBV7-2	TRBJ1-1	.	TGTGCCAGCAGCTCGTCCCAAGGAGGCACTGAAGCTTTCTTT	CASSSSQGGTEAFF
.	TRBV7-2	TRBJ2-7	TRBD1	TGTGCCAGCAGCGGAAGTGCAAGGGGGCGCGAGCAGTACTTC	CASSGSARGREQYF
.	TRBV28	TRBJ2-7	TRBD2	TGTGCCAGCAGTTCCGGGACTAGCGGGGGGGACGAGCAGTACTTC	CASSSGTSGGDEQYF
.	TRBV3-1/TRBV3-2	TRBJ2-5	.	TGTGCCAGCAGCCAAGGATGGGGGGGGGCGCAAGAGACCCAGTACTTC	CASSQGWGGAQETQYF
once	TRBV7-9	TRBJ2-5	TRBD2	TGTGCCAGCAGCCCGTGGGGGAGGGGAAAAGAGACCCAGTACTTC	CASSPWGRGKETQYF
.	TRBV5-1	TRBJ2-1	.	TGCGCCAGCAGCGGTCAGGCGAGCTCCTACAATGAGCAGTTCTTC	CASSGQASSYNEQFF
.	TRBV3-1/TRBV3-2	TRBJ2-1	.	TGTGCCAGCAGCCACCCCAGCGGCTCCTACAATGAGCAGTTCTTC	CASSHPSGSYNEQFF
.	TRBV6-6	TRBJ2-1	.	TGTGCCAGCAGCCGGGCCTACAATGAGCAGTTCTTC	CASSRAYNEQFF
.	TRBV5-1	TRBJ1-3	.	TGCGCCAGCAGCTTGGACAGCAACGGAAACACCATATATTTT	CASSLDSNGNTIYF
.	TRBV6-2/TRBV6-3	TRBJ2-3	TRBD2	TGTGCCAGCAGTTATATGGCGGGGGAACCTCTAGTCACAGATACGCAGTATTTT	CASSYMAGEPLVTDTQYF
.	TRBV19	TRBJ1-5	TRBD1	TGTGCCAGTAGTCTCGGGACAGTAATAGGCAATCAGCCCCAGCATTTT	CASSLGTVIGNQPQHF
.	TRBV2	TRBJ1-2	TRBD1	TGTGCCAGCAGTGCGGCAGGGGGACTCTATGGCTACACCTTC	CASSAAGGLYGYTF
.	TRBV6-2/TRBV6-3	TRBJ1-1	TRBD1	TGTGCCAGCAGCCCCGGGACAGGGGGGAACACTGAAGCTTTCTTT	CASSPGTGGNTEAFF
once	TRBV6-5	TRBJ2-5	.	TGTGCCAGCAGTTACGTAAAGACCCAGTACTTC	CASSYVKTQYF
few	TRBV7-9	TRBJ1-1	TRBD1	TGTGCCAGCAGCGCGGGACAGGGGAACACTGAAGCTTTCTTT	CASSAGQGNTEAFF